This T cell receptor (beta chain) comes out of a study of identifying expanded T cells in peripheral blood. The repertoire was sequenced with immunoSEQ multiplex PCR; TCRdb's copy has only in-frame clones and lacks some. Among some 72,000 clones listed, roughly nine tenths were seen once. CDR3 length: 19 residues. Trimming cost V 0 bases and J 12 bases; bases outside gene matches: 26. Germline CDR1 and CDR2: SGHKS and YYEKEE (reference sequence). Sequenced material: blood. The chain uses TRBV5-5 and TRBJ2-7, with 8 bases lining up with TRBD2. The sequence derives from a person between 18 and 69 years old in good health. CDR3 in DNA: TGTGCCAGCAGCTTGGAGGGGCGGCCAGCCGGGACTAGGGGTTCCCTGCCGTACTTC. It yields the protein CASSLEGRPAGTRGSLPYF.